This TCR beta chain is drawn from a study of cytomegalovirus exposure and HLA in healthy donors. As for the study in general: An earlier analysis found under 130 million unique TCR beta sequences from 150 million to 200 million T cells.

From germline, CDR1 is SNHLY and CDR2 FYNNEI. V gave up 6 bases and J gave up 2 bases; unmatched junction bases: 3. The CDR3 runs 15 residues. Turning to this clone: Its matching antigen is unknown.

The PCR contained 60 Vbeta and 13 Jbeta primers. The data were produced by immunoSEQ multiplex PCR, yet TCRdb's version contains in-frame clones alone and is incomplete. The sample has over 130,000 clones, over 75% seen once. The study's findings and limits: HLA alleles showed associations with about 15,000 TCR beta sequences in a later analysis, at a 0.05 false discovery rate. Later analysis showed most CMV-associated TCR beta chains appearing HLA-restricted.

Sequenced sample: PBMCs. The source is a woman aged 40 to 50 in good health and CMV-seronegative. The gene calls are TRBV2 and TRBJ2-5; the match to TRBD2 covers 13 bases. This CDR3 is CASRRTSGGQETQYF. DNA of the CDR3: TGTGCCAGCAGGAGGACTAGCGGGGGACAAGAGACCCAGTACTTC.